One and the same sample provided the 18 T cell receptor beta chains below, sequenced in a study of cytomegalovirus exposure and HLA in healthy donors. TCRdb's table, derived via immunoSEQ multiplex PCR, lists solely in-frame clones and lacks some. The table shows around 220,000 clones, with 75% to 90% occurring only once. The specimen sequenced was PBMCs. Receptors originate from a woman between 25 and 40 years old in good health and CMV-seropositive.

As to this clone: The junction does not match germline at one end; this may be a read error. The gene calls are TRBV28 and TRBJ2-5; D gene unclear. CDR3 size: 12 residues. CDR1 is MDHEN, CDR2 SYDVKM, per germline. The DNA of the CDR3 is TGTGCCAGCAGCTTATCACAAGAGACCCAGTACTTC. This encodes CASSLSQETQYF.

The J gene is TRBJ1-2, the V gene TRBV4-2; 7 bases line up with TRBD1. With 0 bases clipped from V and 3 bases from J, the junction kept 1 base outside the gene matches. CDR3 size: 14 residues. CDR1 and CDR2 from the germline V gene are LGHNA and YNFKEQ. CDR3 sequence reads: CASSQEGTDYGYTF. The CDR3 bases are TGTGCCAGCAGCCAAGAAGGGACAGACTATGGCTACACCTTC.

This clone showed up just a few times. The chain couples TRBV2 to TRBJ2-1, with D perhaps TRBD2 (6 bases). Germline CDR1 reads SNHLY; CDR2 reads FYNNEI. There are 14 residues in the CDR3. V lost 8 bases and J lost 9, with 20 bases in between. Here the CDR3 DNA reads TGTGCCAGCCGGCTAGCGAGCGGGCGTTTTGAGCAGTTCTTC. This gives the protein CASRLASGRFEQFF.

The chain uses TRBV13 and TRBJ2-7, with a tentative D call TRBD1 (6 bases). The CDR3 has 14 residues. From germline, CDR1 is PRHDT and CDR2 FYEKMQ (reference sequence). V lost 3 bases and J lost 3, with 12 bases in between. CDR3 DNA: TGTGCCAGCAGCTTGACAGGCCAGGTCTACGAGCAGTACTTC. Translated, it gives CASSLTGQVYEQYF.

The chain joins TRBV5-6 to TRBJ1-1; D possibly corresponds to TRBD1 (6 bases). V was trimmed by 4 bases and J by 10 bases, leaving 17 bases between them. CDR3 size: 13 residues. The germline V gene encodes CDR1 SGHDT and CDR2 YYEEEE. The CDR3 loop is CASSTGQPSRAFF. The CDR3 DNA sequence: TGTGCCAGCAGCACTGGACAGCCTAGTCGAGCTTTCTTT. The full variable domain, with the rest looked up from reference TRBV5-6 and TRBJ1-1, is DAGVTQSPTHLIKTRGQQVTLRCSPKSGHDTVSWYQQALGQGPQFIFQYYEEEERQRGNFPDRFSGHQFPNYSSELNVNALLLGDSALYLCASSTGQPSRAFFGQGTRLTVV.

The rearrangement uses TRBV10-3 and TRBJ2-7; 11 bases line up with TRBD1. This CDR3 is 13 amino acids long. V shed 6 bases, J shed 5 bases, and the junction held 3 bases outside the gene matches. The V gene's germline CDR1 is ENHRY and CDR2 SYGVKD. The CDR3 loop reads CAISRDRGNEQYF. For the CDR3, the DNA is TGTGCCATCAGCCGGGACAGGGGGAACGAGCAGTACTTC.

This chain connects TRBV30 to TRBJ2-3; D is undetermined. The germline V gene has CDR1 GTSNPN and CDR2 SVGIG (reference sequence). The CDR3 runs to 13 residues. V lost 0 bases and J lost 0, with 4 bases in between. This CDR3 is CAWSVGSTDTQYF. CDR3 DNA: TGTGCCTGGAGTGTTGGTAGCACAGATACGCAGTATTTT.

This sequence joins TRBV11-2 and TRBJ2-1, with a tentative D call TRBD2 (6 bases). In germline, CDR1 is SGHAT, CDR2 FQNNGV. V lost 0 bases, J lost 6 bases, and 12 bases lay in between. This CDR3 region has 15 residues. The CDR3 region is CASSLEAGIFNEQFF. The DNA for the CDR3 is TGTGCCAGCAGCTTAGAGGCGGGGATTTTCAATGAGCAGTTCTTC.

This chain joins TRBV14 and TRBJ2-7, with no clear D. Trimming pared 1 base from V and 7 bases from J, leaving 11 bases between. CDR1 and CDR2 (germline): SGHDN, FVKESK. This CDR3 is 13 amino acids long. CDR3 in amino acids: CASSQGGGQEQYF. CDR3 bases: TGTGCCAGCAGCCAAGGTGGCGGTCAAGAGCAGTACTTC.

The J gene is TRBJ2-1, the V gene TRBV7-8; D remains ambiguous. V lost 5 bases and J 5 bases, leaving 16 bases between the germline ends. This CDR3 spans 15 amino acids. CDR1 SGHVS and CDR2 FQNEAQ come from the germline V gene. In DNA, the CDR3 is TGTGCCAGCAGCACCGTGGCCTGGGTGCACAATGAGCAGTTCTTC. Amino acid sequence: CASSTVAWVHNEQFF.

The chain is built from TRBV9 and TRBJ1-5, with D unclear. This CDR3 has 15 residues. In germline, CDR1 is SGDLS, CDR2 YYNGEE. Trimming shortened V by 0 bases and J by 0 bases, and 7 bases separated the two germline ends. For the CDR3, the DNA is TGTGCCAGCAGCGTAGGGGAGGGTAGCAATCAGCCCCAGCATTTT. As protein: CASSVGEGSNQPQHF.

In its sample, this clone was seen a few times. CDR3 sequence reads: CASSDPGTGGKLFF. CDR3 DNA sequence: TGTGCCAGCAGTGACCCCGGGACAGGGGGAAAACTGTTTTTT. The chain uses TRBV6-1 and TRBJ1-4, with 11 bases aligning to TRBD1. Trimming removed 3 bases from V and 10 bases from J; junction bases left unmatched: 4. Germline V gene lookup returns CDR1 MNHNS and CDR2 SASEGT. CDR3 length equals 14 residues.

The rearrangement joins TRBV13 to TRBJ1-2; unclear D gene. The CDR3 has 16 residues. CDR1 is PRHDT and CDR2 is FYEKMQ in the germline V gene (reference sequence). The V end lost 3 bases, the J end lost 2 bases, and 16 bases lay between the germline ends. The CDR3 region is CASSFRTTTTNYGYTF. The CDR3 region has the DNA TGTGCCAGCAGCTTTAGGACGACTACAACCAACTATGGCTACACCTTC. Full variable domain (remainder filled in from reference TRBV13 and TRBJ1-2): AAGVIQSPRHLIKEKRETATLKCYPIPRHDTVYWYQQGPGQDPQFLISFYEKMQSDKGSIPDRFSAQQFSDYHSELNMSSLELGDSALYFCASSFRTTTTNYGYTFGSGTRLTVV.

This clone was recorded a few times. The rearrangement joins TRBV5-1 to TRBJ1-1, with D perhaps TRBD1 (5 bases). The CDR3 contains 15 residues. Trimming took 0 bases from V and 6 from J, leaving 15 bases between them. The germline CDR1 and CDR2 sequences are SGHRS and YFSETQ. Here the CDR3 reads CASSLGSGARAEAFF. CDR3 bases: TGCGCCAGCAGCTTGGGTTCTGGGGCGCGGGCTGAAGCTTTCTTT.

V gene TRBV4-1 combines with J gene TRBJ2-7, with no clear D. V dropped 4 bases and J dropped 2 bases, with 15 bases sitting between them. The CDR3 totals 15 residues. The germline V gene has CDR1 MGHRA and CDR2 YSYEKL. CDR3 in DNA: TGCGCCAGCAGCCTTAATAAAGAAATCACCTACGAGCAGTACTTC. This sequence encodes CASSLNKEITYEQYF.

CDR3 protein: CASSLASGRYNEQFF. The CDR3 nucleotides are TGTGCCAGCAGCTTGGCCAGCGGGAGATACAATGAGCAGTTCTTC. J is TRBJ2-1 and V is TRBV5-6; 8 positions match TRBD2. Germline CDR1 SGHDT, CDR2 YYEEEE. V dropped 0 bases and J dropped 4; count of bases not matched to a gene: 3. This CDR3 is built from 15 residues.

The V gene is TRBV6-1, the J gene TRBJ2-7, with a tentative D call TRBD2 (6 bases). The germline V gene has CDR1 MNHNS and CDR2 SASEGT. Trimming stripped 8 bases from V and 3 bases from J, with 14 bases between. The CDR3 sequence is 13 residues long. CDR3 residues: CASHLGGLYEQYF. As DNA, the CDR3 is TGTGCCAGCCACCTCGGGGGTCTCTACGAGCAGTACTTC.

V is TRBV6-5 and J is TRBJ2-7; 8 bases line up with TRBD1. The CDR3 spans 13 residues. Germline values: CDR1 MNHEY, CDR2 SVGAGI. V shed 6 bases and J 6 bases; nucleotides not matched to a gene: 7. The CDR3 spells CASSRTGKVEQYF. The DNA of the CDR3 is TGTGCCAGCAGCCGGACAGGGAAGGTCGAGCAGTACTTC.